The 16 T cell receptor beta chains presented below share a single source sample, sequenced in a study of cytomegalovirus exposure and HLA in healthy donors. PCR was performed using 60 Vbeta and 13 Jbeta primers. Assay: immunoSEQ multiplex PCR; the TCRdb copy retains only in-frame clones and omits some. This sample has some 150,000 clones, with around 84% found just once. Material for sequencing was PBMCs. Every receptor here comes from a young woman in good health and CMV-seronegative.

V and J are TRBV27 and TRBJ1-2, with TRBD1 matching 9 bases. CDR1 and CDR2 from the germline V gene are MNHEY and SMNVEV (reference sequence). The CDR3 covers 16 residues. After removal of 5 bases from V and 3 bases from J, the junction contained 10 bases not matched to a gene. CDR3 sequence: CASSLKTGGGYYGYTF. CDR3 sequence (DNA): TGTGCCAGCAGTCTAAAGACAGGGGGGGGATACTATGGCTACACCTTC.

This sequence joins TRBV7-9 and TRBJ2-7, with D maybe TRBD2 (6 bases). Germline V gene sequence: CDR1 SEHNR, CDR2 FQNEAQ (reference sequence). The CDR3 runs to 14 residues. Trimming removed 3 bases at V and 0 bases at J, with 9 bases between. CDR3 residues: CASSFGGASYEQYF. DNA of the CDR3: TGTGCCAGCAGCTTCGGCGGGGCCTCCTACGAGCAGTACTTC.

In its sample, this clone was seen once. This chain links TRBV7-2 with TRBJ2-4; 7 nucleotides match TRBD1. The germline V gene has CDR1 SGHTA and CDR2 FQGNSA. V gave up 6 bases and J gave up 8 bases; unmatched junction bases: 7. This CDR3 comprises 13 residues. The CDR3 nucleotides are TGTGCCAGCAGAAGAGGGGGCGCGTACATTCAGTACTTC. Protein: CASRRGGAYIQYF. Filled out from reference TRBV7-2 and TRBJ2-4, the complete variable domain reads GAGVSQSPSNKVTEKGKDVELRCDPISGHTALYWYRQSLGQGLEFLIYFQGNSAPDKSGLPSDRFSAERTGGSVSTLTIQRTQQEDSAVYLCASRRGGAYIQYFGAGTRLSVL.

This clone appeared a single time. J is TRBJ2-7 and V is TRBV27, with 11 bases identical to TRBD1. Looked up from germline, CDR1 is MNHEY and CDR2 is SMNVEV (reference sequence). CDR3 size: 15 residues. Trimming took 4 bases from V and 1 from J; bases not matched to a gene: 3. The CDR3 sequence is CASSSGQGVSYEQYF. The CDR3 bases are TGTGCCAGCAGTTCGGGACAGGGGGTGTCCTACGAGCAGTACTTC.

This clone was detected only a few times. The chain has TRBV29-1 and TRBJ2-2; D is perhaps TRBD1 (5 bases). Germline V gene data show CDR1 as SQVTM and CDR2 as ANQGSEA. V dropped 0 bases and J dropped 4 bases, with 9 bases sitting between them. This CDR3 comprises 14 residues. CDR3 sequence reads: CSVEDVRGTGELFF. For the CDR3, the DNA is TGCAGCGTTGAAGATGTTAGGGGCACCGGGGAGCTGTTTTTT.

This chain links TRBV9 with TRBJ2-2, with D tentatively TRBD1 (6 bases). From germline, CDR1 is SGDLS and CDR2 YYNGEE. Trimming stripped 0 bases from V and 7 bases from J, with 13 bases between. This CDR3 is 15 amino acids long. This CDR3 is CASSVDQGSGGELFF. In DNA, the CDR3 is TGTGCCAGCAGCGTAGATCAGGGGTCGGGCGGGGAGCTGTTTTTT.

The chain carries TRBV7-2 and TRBJ1-1; the match to TRBD1 covers 10 bases. Germline V gene sequence: CDR1 SGHTA, CDR2 FQGNSA. This CDR3 has 15 amino acids. With 5 bases clipped from V and 5 bases from J, the junction kept 8 bases outside the gene matches. CDR3 amino acids: CASSLTTGGYTEAFF. CDR3 sequence (DNA): TGTGCCAGCAGCCTCACGACAGGGGGCTATACTGAAGCTTTCTTT.

V usage is TRBV28 and J usage is TRBJ1-1, with D possibly being TRBD1 (5 bases). CDR3 length equals 13 residues. V lost 3 bases, J lost 4 bases, and 9 bases lay in between. Germline V gene data show CDR1 as MDHEN and CDR2 as SYDVKM. The CDR3 region is CASSFWGGTEAFF. As DNA, the CDR3 is TGTGCCAGCAGTTTCTGGGGGGGCACTGAAGCTTTCTTT.

This chain uses TRBV6-5 with TRBJ2-1; D perhaps matches TRBD1 (5 bases). This CDR3 has 15 amino acids. V gave up 2 bases and J gave up 0 bases, with 8 bases separating them. CDR1 MNHEY and CDR2 SVGAGI come from the germline V gene. For the CDR3, the DNA is TGTGCCAGCAGTTACACAGGCAACTCCTACAATGAGCAGTTCTTC. Its protein product is CASSYTGNSYNEQFF.

The chain uses TRBV7-9 and TRBJ1-3; no definite D call. Looked up from germline, CDR1 is SEHNR and CDR2 is FQNEAQ (reference sequence). V was trimmed by 6 bases and J by 4 bases, leaving 10 bases between them. This CDR3 comprises 13 residues. The CDR3 reads CASRPGAGNTIYF. For the CDR3, the DNA is TGTGCCAGCAGACCGGGAGCCGGAAACACCATATATTTT.

The chain carries TRBV4-3 and TRBJ1-6, with D tentatively TRBD1 (6 bases). Trimming cost V 0 bases and J 4 bases, with 13 bases left between them. The CDR3 is made up of 17 amino acids. The germline V gene has CDR1 LGHNA and CDR2 YSLEER. Here the CDR3 reads CASSQDFRGGYNSPLHF. The CDR3 DNA reads TGCGCCAGCAGCCAAGATTTCAGGGGCGGGTATAATTCACCCCTCCACTTT.

The chain carries TRBV2 and TRBJ2-1; perhaps TRBD1 as D (5 bases). Germline assignment: CDR1 SNHLY and CDR2 FYNNEI. V was pared by 3 bases and J by 2 bases, with 8 bases between. CDR3 length: 14 amino acids. In nucleotides, the CDR3 is TGTGCCAGCAGTGATGACAGAACCTACAATGAGCAGTTCTTC. Its protein product is CASSDDRTYNEQFF.

The chain carries TRBV5-1 and TRBJ2-5; D remains ambiguous. CDR1 and CDR2 from the germline V gene are SGHRS and YFSETQ. V lost 0 bases and J 3 bases, leaving 6 bases between the germline ends. The CDR3 sequence is 13 residues long. CDR3 coding DNA: TGCGCCAGCAGCTTGGTTACAAAAGAGACCCAGTACTTC. Translating it yields CASSLVTKETQYF.

V and J are TRBV29-1 and TRBJ2-7, with 9 bases aligning to TRBD2. This CDR3 region has 13 residues. CDR1 SQVTM and CDR2 ANQGSEA come from the germline V gene. Unmatched junction bases numbered 5, after V lost 4 bases and J lost 4 bases. CDR3 region: CSVGAGGPYEQYF. The CDR3 DNA is TGCAGCGTTGGGGCGGGGGGGCCGTACGAGCAGTACTTC.

The chain employs TRBV5-3 and TRBJ1-5, with 10 bases fitting TRBD1. TRBV5-3 is an open reading frame whose function is uncertain. Trimming took 4 bases from V and 0 from J; bases not matched to a gene: 10. This CDR3 is built from 18 residues. The CDR3 DNA sequence: TGTGCCAGAAGCCGGGGACAGGGGAGGGGGTATAGCAATCAGCCCCAGCATTTT. Translation gives CARSRGQGRGYSNQPQHF.

The genes are TRBV4-3 and TRBJ1-1; 9 bases line up with TRBD1. CDR1 is LGHNA and CDR2 is YSLEER in the germline V gene. V shed 4 bases, J shed 2 bases, and the junction held 5 bases outside the gene matches. The CDR3 covers 15 residues. CDR3: CASSLEQGANTEAFF. The CDR3 nucleotides are TGCGCCAGCAGCCTCGAACAGGGGGCTAACACTGAAGCTTTCTTT.